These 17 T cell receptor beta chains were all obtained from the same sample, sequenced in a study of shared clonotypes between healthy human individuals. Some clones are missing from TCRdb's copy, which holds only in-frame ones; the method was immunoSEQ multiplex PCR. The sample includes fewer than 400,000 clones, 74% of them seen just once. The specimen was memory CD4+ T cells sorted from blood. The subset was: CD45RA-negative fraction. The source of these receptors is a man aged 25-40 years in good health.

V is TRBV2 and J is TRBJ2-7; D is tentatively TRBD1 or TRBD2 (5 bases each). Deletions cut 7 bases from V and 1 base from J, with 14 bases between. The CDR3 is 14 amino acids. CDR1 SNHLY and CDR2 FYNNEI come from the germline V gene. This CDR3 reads CASTDGDRSYEQYF. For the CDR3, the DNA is TGTGCCAGCACTGATGGGGACCGGTCCTACGAGCAGTACTTC.

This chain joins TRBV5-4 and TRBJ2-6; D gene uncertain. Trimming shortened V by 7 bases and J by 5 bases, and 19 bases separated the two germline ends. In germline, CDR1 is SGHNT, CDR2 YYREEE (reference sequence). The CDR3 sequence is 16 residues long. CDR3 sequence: CASFRGVQSRANVLTF. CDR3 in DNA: TGTGCCAGCTTTCGAGGCGTACAAAGTCGGGCCAACGTCCTGACTTTC.

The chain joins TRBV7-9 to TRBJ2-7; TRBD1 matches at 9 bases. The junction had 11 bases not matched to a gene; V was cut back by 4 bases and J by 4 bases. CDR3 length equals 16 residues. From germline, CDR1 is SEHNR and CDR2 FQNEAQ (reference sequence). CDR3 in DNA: TGTGCCAGCAGCTCGTCGTCGGGACAGGGAATATACGAGCAGTACTTC. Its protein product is CASSSSSGQGIYEQYF.

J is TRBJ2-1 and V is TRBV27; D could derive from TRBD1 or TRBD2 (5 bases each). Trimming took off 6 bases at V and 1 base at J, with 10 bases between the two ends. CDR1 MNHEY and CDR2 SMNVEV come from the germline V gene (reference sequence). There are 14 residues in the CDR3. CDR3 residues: CASSWDQSYNEQFF. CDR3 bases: TGTGCCAGCAGCTGGGACCAATCCTACAATGAGCAGTTCTTC.

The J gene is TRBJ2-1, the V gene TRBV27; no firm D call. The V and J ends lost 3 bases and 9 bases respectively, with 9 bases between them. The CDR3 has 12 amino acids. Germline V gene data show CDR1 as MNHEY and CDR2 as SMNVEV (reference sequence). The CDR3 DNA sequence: TGTGCCAGCAGTTTCACAGAAAGTGAGCAGTTCTTC. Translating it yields CASSFTESEQFF.

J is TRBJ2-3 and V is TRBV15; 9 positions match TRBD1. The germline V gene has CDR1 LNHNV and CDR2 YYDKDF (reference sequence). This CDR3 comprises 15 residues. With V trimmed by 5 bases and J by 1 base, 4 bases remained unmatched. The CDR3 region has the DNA TGTGCCACCAGCGGATACAGGGGGCGCACAGATACGCAGTATTTT. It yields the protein CATSGYRGRTDTQYF.

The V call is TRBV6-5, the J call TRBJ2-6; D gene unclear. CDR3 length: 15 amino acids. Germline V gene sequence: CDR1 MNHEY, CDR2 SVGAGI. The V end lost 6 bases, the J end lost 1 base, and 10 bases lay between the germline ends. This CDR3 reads CASSRQKSGANVLTF. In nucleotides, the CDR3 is TGTGCCAGCAGCCGCCAGAAATCTGGGGCCAACGTCCTGACTTTC.

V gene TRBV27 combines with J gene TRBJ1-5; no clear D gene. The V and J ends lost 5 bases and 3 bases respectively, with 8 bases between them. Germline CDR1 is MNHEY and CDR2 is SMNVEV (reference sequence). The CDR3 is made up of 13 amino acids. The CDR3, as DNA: TGTGCCAGCAGTAGGCAGTTCAATCAGCCCCAGCATTTT. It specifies CASSRQFNQPQHF.

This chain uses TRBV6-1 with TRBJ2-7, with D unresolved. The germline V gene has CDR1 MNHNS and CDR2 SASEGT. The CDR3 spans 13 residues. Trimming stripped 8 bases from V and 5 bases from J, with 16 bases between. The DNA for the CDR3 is TGTGCCAGCCTTGGTCTGACCAGACACGAGCAGTACTTC. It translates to CASLGLTRHEQYF.

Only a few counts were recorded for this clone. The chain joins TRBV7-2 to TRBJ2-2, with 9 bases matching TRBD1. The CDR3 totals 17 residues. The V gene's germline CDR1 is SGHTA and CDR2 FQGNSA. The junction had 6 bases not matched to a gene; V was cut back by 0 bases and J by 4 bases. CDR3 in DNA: TGTGCCAGCAGCTTAGCGGACGGGACAGGGTCCACCGGGGAGCTGTTTTTT. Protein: CASSLADGTGSTGELFF. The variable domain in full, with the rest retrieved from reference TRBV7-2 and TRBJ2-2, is GAGVSQSPSNKVTEKGKDVELRCDPISGHTALYWYRQSLGQGLEFLIYFQGNSAPDKSGLPSDRFSAERTGGSVSTLTIQRTQQEDSAVYLCASSLADGTGSTGELFFGEGSRLTVL.

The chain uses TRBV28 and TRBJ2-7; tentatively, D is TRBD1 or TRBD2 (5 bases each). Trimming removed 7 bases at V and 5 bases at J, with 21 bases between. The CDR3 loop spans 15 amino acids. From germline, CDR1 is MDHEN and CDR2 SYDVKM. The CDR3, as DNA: TGTGCCAGCACCAAACCGGGACCAATGTCTAACGAGCAGTACTTC. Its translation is CASTKPGPMSNEQYF.

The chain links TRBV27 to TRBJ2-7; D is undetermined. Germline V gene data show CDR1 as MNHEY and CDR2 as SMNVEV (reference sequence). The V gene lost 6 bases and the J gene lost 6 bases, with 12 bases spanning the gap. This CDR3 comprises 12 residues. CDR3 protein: CASSQTWSEQYF. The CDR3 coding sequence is TGTGCCAGCAGCCAAACTTGGTCCGAGCAGTACTTC.

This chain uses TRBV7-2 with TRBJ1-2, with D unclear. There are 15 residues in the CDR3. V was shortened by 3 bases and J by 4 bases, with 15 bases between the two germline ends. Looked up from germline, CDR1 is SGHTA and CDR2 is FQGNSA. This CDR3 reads CASSFTRSSGYGYTF. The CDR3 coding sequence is TGTGCCAGCAGCTTCACGCGGTCGTCAGGCTATGGCTACACCTTC.

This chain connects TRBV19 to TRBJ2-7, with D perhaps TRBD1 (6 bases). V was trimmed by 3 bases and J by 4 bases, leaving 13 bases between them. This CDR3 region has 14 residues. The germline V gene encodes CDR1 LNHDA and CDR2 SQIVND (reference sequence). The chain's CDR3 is CASSIVGAGYEQYF. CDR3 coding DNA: TGTGCCAGTAGTATTGTGGGGGCCGGATACGAGCAGTACTTC.

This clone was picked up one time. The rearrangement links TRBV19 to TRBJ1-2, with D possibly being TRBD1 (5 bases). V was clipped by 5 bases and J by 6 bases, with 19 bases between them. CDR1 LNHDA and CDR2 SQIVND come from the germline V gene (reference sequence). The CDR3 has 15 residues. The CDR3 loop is CASSPSGTPVHGYTF. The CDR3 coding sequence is TGTGCCAGTAGTCCTAGCGGGACCCCGGTACATGGCTACACCTTC.

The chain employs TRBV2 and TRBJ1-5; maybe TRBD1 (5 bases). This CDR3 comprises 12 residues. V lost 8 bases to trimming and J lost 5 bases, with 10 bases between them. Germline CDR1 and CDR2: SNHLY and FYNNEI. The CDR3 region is CASGTDHQPQHF. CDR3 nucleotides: TGTGCCAGCGGGACGGACCATCAGCCCCAGCATTTT.

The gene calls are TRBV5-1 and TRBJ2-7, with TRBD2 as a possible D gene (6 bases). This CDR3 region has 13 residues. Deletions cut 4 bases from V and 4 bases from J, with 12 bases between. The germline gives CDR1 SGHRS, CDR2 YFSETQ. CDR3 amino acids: CASSLAGQYEQYF. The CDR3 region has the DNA TGCGCCAGCAGCCTGGCGGGGCAGTACGAGCAGTACTTC.